The T cell receptor (beta chain) described here comes from a study of blood T cell repertoires in COVID-19. Study-level information: Specimens from acute and convalescent COVID-19 originated in the United States, Italy and Spain. The analysed material was cDNA or gDNA that came from T cells, B-cell-depleted T cells, or PBMCs.

Everyone who took part was about 18 to 89 years old, and they came from 24 US areas. Sequenced by immunoSEQ multiplex PCR; TCRdb stores in-frame clones only, minus some. The table has about half a million clones, more than 85% seen once; the top ten hold 6.5% to 8.5%. With 1 base clipped from V and 8 bases from J, the junction kept 9 bases outside the gene matches. This CDR3 is 15 amino acids long. Looked up from germline, CDR1 is SGHRS and CDR2 is YFSETQ. What was sequenced was PBMCs or T cells enriched from blood (not recorded which). The gene calls are TRBV5-1 and TRBJ2-3; TRBD1 aligns across 8 bases. The receptor's source is a woman in her fifties or sixties who had recovered from COVID-19. CDR3 nucleotides: TGCGCCAGCAGCTTGTACGGACAGGGAAAGACTACGCAGTATTTT. It codes for CASSLYGQGKTTQYF.